One sample yielded the 10 T cell receptor beta chains listed below, sequenced in a study of long-term antiretroviral therapy in people with HIV. The libraries were made with immunoSEQ v3.0 at survey level. Clones were sequenced by immunoSEQ multiplex PCR, and TCRdb holds only the in-frame ones, with some missing. The repertoire holds about 37,000 clones, roughly four fifths seen once, with around 5.9% in the top ten. The sequences come from unsorted PBMCs, collected 1 year after starting antiretroviral therapy. These receptors were collected from a man younger than 35 with HIV.

In DNA, the CDR3 is TGTGCCAGCAGCCCTATCGGGACAACGAACACCGGGGAGCTGTTTTTT. Protein sequence: CASSPIGTTNTGELFF. J is TRBJ2-2 and V is TRBV11-2; possibly TRBD1 for D (6 bases). V lost 5 bases to trimming and J lost 0 bases, with 13 bases between them. CDR3 length: 16 residues. Germline V lookup: CDR1 SGHAT, CDR2 FQNNGV.

The V call is TRBV5-1, the J call TRBJ2-1; 7 bases are a match to TRBD1. CDR1 and CDR2 from the germline V gene are SGHRS and YFSETQ. Losses at the gene ends were 2 bases for V and 10 bases for J; bases not matched to a gene: 9. The CDR3 totals 14 residues. As DNA, the CDR3 is TGCGCCAGCAGCTTACAGACAGGGCCTGGAGAGCAGTTCTTC. Amino acids: CASSLQTGPGEQFF.

The rearrangement uses TRBV6-5 and TRBJ2-2; 7 bases match TRBD1. The ends lost 2 bases at V and 0 bases at J; junction bases unmatched: 3. Per the germline V gene, CDR1 is MNHEY and CDR2 is SVGAGI. The CDR3 is 16 residues long. The CDR3 region is CASSYGTVANTGELFF. CDR3 nucleotides: TGTGCCAGCAGTTACGGGACAGTGGCGAACACCGGGGAGCTGTTTTTT.

The chain couples TRBV27 to TRBJ2-7; the D gene could be TRBD1 or TRBD2 (5 bases each). Trimming took off 0 bases at V and 0 bases at J, with 12 bases between the two ends. CDR1 is MNHEY, CDR2 SMNVEV, per germline (reference sequence). CDR3 length: 16 residues. The CDR3 DNA reads as TGTGCCAGCAGTTTATCGAGGGGAGAGGCCTCCTACGAGCAGTACTTC. The encoded protein is CASSLSRGEASYEQYF.

The genes are TRBV4-3 and TRBJ2-3; 11 nucleotides line up with TRBD2. The CDR3 covers 18 residues. The V gene end was trimmed by 0 bases and the J gene end by 4 bases; junction bases not matched to a gene: 9. Germline lookup yields CDR1 LGHNA and CDR2 YSLEER. The CDR3 nucleotides are TGCGCCAGCAGCCAAGACCTGAGACTAGCGGGGTTTTCAGATACGCAGTATTTT. Translation gives CASSQDLRLAGFSDTQYF.

This clone has just a few counts. J is TRBJ1-1 and V is TRBV7-9, with 7 bases matching TRBD1. Per germline, CDR1 SEHNR and CDR2 FQNEAQ (reference sequence). This CDR3 comprises 15 residues. V lost 5 bases, J lost 0 bases, and 6 bases stayed unmatched. The CDR3 here is CASSRRGGLNTEAFF. CDR3 coding DNA: TGTGCCAGCAGCCGCAGAGGGGGCTTGAACACTGAAGCTTTCTTT.

This clone showed up just a few times. The CDR3 here is CASSLNAGGALHQPQHF. DNA of the CDR3: TGTGCCAGCTCACTAAATGCAGGGGGCGCTCTTCATCAGCCCCAGCATTTT. The rearrangement joins TRBV18 to TRBJ1-5, with 8 positions matching TRBD1. The germline V gene has CDR1 KGHSH and CDR2 LQKENI. Trimming cost V 4 bases and J 5 bases; bases outside gene matches: 13. The length of the CDR3 is 17 residues.

The chain carries TRBV19 and TRBJ1-4, with D uncertain. V was clipped by 3 bases and J by 2 bases, with 10 bases between them. This CDR3 contains 15 residues. Germline V gene sequence: CDR1 LNHDA, CDR2 SQIVND (reference sequence). CDR3 sequence: CASSIGSSTNEKLFF. CDR3 sequence (DNA): TGTGCCAGTAGTATCGGGAGTTCTACTAATGAAAAACTGTTTTTT.

The gene calls are TRBV11-2 and TRBJ2-7; tentatively, D is TRBD1 (6 bases). CDR1 SGHAT and CDR2 FQNNGV come from the germline V gene. V was cut by 0 bases and J by 3 bases, with 12 bases left in between. The CDR3 loop spans 15 amino acids. The CDR3 region has the DNA TGTGCCAGCAGCTTAGATGACGGGACATTCTACGAGCAGTACTTC. This translates into CASSLDDGTFYEQYF.

This chain connects TRBV2 to TRBJ2-1, with D hard to call. Germline assignment: CDR1 SNHLY and CDR2 FYNNEI. This CDR3 is built from 16 residues. Deletions cut 7 bases from V and 0 bases from J, with 16 bases between. The CDR3 nucleotides are TGTGCCAGCAATCGCCAACTCCCCAGCTCCTACAATGAGCAGTTCTTC. Translated: CASNRQLPSSYNEQFF.